These 6 T cell receptor beta chains were sequenced from one sample in a study of T-cell memory formation after mild COVID-19. TCRdb analysed the 5' RACE reads with MiXCR anew, one entry per CDR3 protein. This table has 150,000 to 200,000 distinct CDR3 sequences, roughly 28% appearing once. Sequenced input: PBMCs or a T cell subset sorted from them (not recorded which). These receptors were obtained from an adult woman who had mild COVID-19 (a few samples of this study predate the infection). Cell type and time point are not known.

The chain recombines TRBV7-2 with TRBJ2-3, with D possibly matching TRBD2 (5 bases). V gave up 5 bases and J gave up 2 bases, with 11 bases separating them. Looked up from germline, CDR1 is SGHTA and CDR2 is FQGNSA. The CDR3 totals 14 residues. Here the CDR3 DNA reads TGTGCCAGCAGCCCTGTAGCGACCACAGATACGCAGTATTTT. Amino acids: CASSPVATTDTQYF.

Only a few counts were recorded for this clonotype. The chain couples TRBV5-1 to TRBJ2-1; D gene unclear. Looked up from germline, CDR1 is SGHRS and CDR2 is YFSETQ. The germline V and J ends were trimmed by 7 bases and 6 bases, with 14 bases remaining between them. The CDR3 length is 13 residues. The CDR3 nucleotides read TGCGCCAGCGGTGGAGTAACGGTCAATGAGCAGTTCTTC. It yields the protein CASGGVTVNEQFF. Complete variable domain (other parts from reference TRBV5-1 and TRBJ2-1): KAGVTQTPRYLIKTRGQQVTLSCSPISGHRSVSWYQQTPGQGLQFLFEYFSETQRNKGNFPGRFSGRQFSNSRSEMNVSTLELGDSALYLCASGGVTVNEQFFGPGTRLTVL.

The V and J genes are TRBV3-1 and TRBJ1-2; unclear D gene. This CDR3 comprises 14 residues. The germline gives CDR1 LGHDT, CDR2 YNNKEL (reference sequence). Trimming stripped 9 bases from V and 3 bases from J, with 17 bases between. CDR3 nucleotides: TGTGCCAGTAAAAGGAAGGGCTGGGACTATGGCTACACCTTC. Its translation is CASKRKGWDYGYTF.

CDR3 nucleotide sequence: TGTGCCAGCAGCCAAGAAGGGTGGACAGGGGGCTACGAGCAGTACTTC. This translates into CASSQEGWTGGYEQYF. The chain uses TRBV3-1 and TRBJ2-7, with 10 bases fitting TRBD1. Trimming cost V 0 bases and J 3 bases; bases outside gene matches: 5. Germline loops: CDR1 LGHDT, CDR2 YNNKEL (reference sequence). The CDR3 contains 16 residues.

This clonotype was observed a few times. This chain links TRBV5-1 with TRBJ1-2; 7 bases line up with TRBD1. Germline V gene sequence: CDR1 SGHRS, CDR2 YFSETQ. This CDR3 is 11 amino acids long. The V and J ends lost 4 bases and 10 bases, in that order; junction bases with no gene match: 4. DNA of the CDR3: TGCGCCAGCAGCCAAACAGGGGTCTACACCTTC. It codes for CASSQTGVYTF.

The V and J genes are TRBV12-3 or TRBV12-4 and TRBJ1-5; D not certain. V lost 5 bases and J 0 bases, leaving 2 bases between the germline ends. The CDR3 is made up of 12 amino acids. The chain's CDR3 is CASSGSNQPQHF. The CDR3 nucleotides are TGTGCCAGCAGTGGTAGCAATCAGCCCCAGCATTTT.